The rows below give T cell receptor beta chains drawn from one sample of a study of blood T cell repertoires in COVID-19. Repertoires were generated with immunoSEQ multiplex PCR, while TCRdb's copy carries only in-frame clones and drops some. The table includes approximately 220,000 clones, 85% to 90% detected once. The sequenced sample was peripheral blood. The receptors were gathered from a woman aged 45-59 years with acute or convalescent COVID-19. Each CDR3 is given with its conserved first and last residue. A D gene is named only where the DNA matches it firmly. Expanded clones get a size class; other rows say once, few or many, or leave the size out.

D gene: NA; V gene: TRBV5-6; J gene: TRBJ2-1; clone size: NA; CDR3 protein: CASSFYGNNVGQFF; CDR3 DNA: TGTGCCAGCAGCTTTTACGGGAACAATGTTGGGCAGTTCTTC
D gene: NA; V gene: TRBV3-1/TRBV3-2; J gene: TRBJ1-1; clone size: NA; CDR3 protein: CASSQDTGRYTEAFF; CDR3 DNA: TGTGCCAGCAGCCAGGACACAGGGCGGTACACTGAAGCTTTCTTT
D gene: TRBD2; V gene: TRBV6-5; J gene: TRBJ2-2; clone size: NA; CDR3 protein: CAGGTSEKGELFF; CDR3 DNA: TGTGCCGGAGGGACTAGCGAAAAAGGGGAGCTGTTTTTT
D gene: TRBD1; V gene: TRBV4-2; J gene: TRBJ1-5; clone size: NA; CDR3 protein: CASSHQGDSYQPQHF; CDR3 DNA: TGTGCCAGCAGCCATCAAGGGGACAGTTATCAGCCCCAGCATTTT
D gene: TRBD2; V gene: TRBV24-1; J gene: TRBJ2-1; clone size: NA; CDR3 protein: CATSDWTSGGDEQFF; CDR3 DNA: TGTGCCACCAGTGATTGGACTAGCGGGGGGGATGAGCAGTTCTTC
D gene: TRBD2; V gene: TRBV23-1; J gene: TRBJ2-1; clone size: NA; CDR3 protein: CASSHCGSSYNEQFF; CDR3 DNA: TGCGCCAGCAGTCATTGCGGGAGTTCTTACAATGAGCAGTTCTTC
D gene: NA; V gene: TRBV13; J gene: TRBJ2-1; clone size: few; CDR3 protein: CASSSRQSGPFTDEQFF; CDR3 DNA: TGTGCCAGCAGCTCCCGCCAGAGCGGACCCTTTACAGATGAGCAGTTCTTC
D gene: NA; V gene: TRBV30; J gene: TRBJ2-3; clone size: NA; CDR3 protein: CAWSLGQGPTDTQYF; CDR3 DNA: TGTGCCTGGAGTCTTGGGCAGGGGCCCACAGATACGCAGTATTTT
D gene: NA; V gene: TRBV2; J gene: TRBJ1-4; clone size: NA; CDR3 protein: CASMKEAGEKLFF; CDR3 DNA: TGTGCCAGCATGAAGGAGGCCGGTGAAAAACTGTTTTTT
D gene: TRBD1; V gene: TRBV10-3; J gene: TRBJ1-1; clone size: NA; CDR3 protein: CAISKDRANTEAFF; CDR3 DNA: TGTGCCATCAGCAAAGACAGGGCAAACACTGAAGCTTTCTTT
D gene: NA; V gene: TRBV11-2; J gene: TRBJ2-3; clone size: NA; CDR3 protein: CASRGAGVDTQYF; CDR3 DNA: TGTGCCAGCCGGGGGGCAGGGGTAGATACGCAGTATTTT
D gene: NA; V gene: TRBV7-8; J gene: TRBJ1-5; clone size: few; CDR3 protein: CASTGEFTNQPQHF; CDR3 DNA: TGTGCCAGCACCGGGGAGTTTACCAATCAGCCCCAGCATTTT
D gene: NA; V gene: TRBV19; J gene: TRBJ2-5; clone size: NA; CDR3 protein: CATGREYQETQYF; CDR3 DNA: TGTGCCACGGGACGGGAGTACCAAGAGACCCAGTACTTC
D gene: NA; V gene: TRBV7-2; J gene: TRBJ2-5; clone size: NA; CDR3 protein: CASSSQGQETQYF; CDR3 DNA: TGTGCCAGCAGCTCGCAGGGGCAAGAGACCCAGTACTTC
D gene: TRBD1; V gene: TRBV30; J gene: TRBJ1-2; clone size: once; CDR3 protein: CAWTGGGGYTF; CDR3 DNA: TGTGCCTGGACAGGGGGCGGTGGCTACACCTTC
D gene: NA; V gene: TRBV7-9; J gene: TRBJ2-1; clone size: NA; CDR3 protein: CASSLSGGNEQFF; CDR3 DNA: TGTGCCAGCAGCTTATCAGGGGGGAATGAGCAGTTCTTC
D gene: NA; V gene: TRBV29-1; J gene: TRBJ1-1; clone size: NA; CDR3 protein: CSGGQYTEAFF; CDR3 DNA: TGCAGCGGGGGACAATACACTGAAGCTTTCTTT
D gene: NA; V gene: TRBV10-2; J gene: TRBJ1-2; clone size: NA; CDR3 protein: CASSESTANYGYTF; CDR3 DNA: TGCGCCAGCAGTGAGAGTACGGCTAACTATGGCTACACCTTC
D gene: NA; V gene: TRBV11-2; J gene: TRBJ1-2; clone size: NA; CDR3 protein: CASRNAGGGGYTF; CDR3 DNA: TGTGCCAGCAGGAATGCCGGGGGAGGCGGCTACACCTTC
D gene: TRBD2; V gene: TRBV11-2; J gene: TRBJ2-1; clone size: NA; CDR3 protein: CASSLVAGGLVGEQFF; CDR3 DNA: TGTGCCAGCAGCTTAGTAGCGGGGGGGCTAGTGGGTGAGCAGTTCTTC
D gene: NA; V gene: TRBV2; J gene: TRBJ1-6; clone size: once; CDR3 protein: CASSQGLFGSPLHF; CDR3 DNA: TGTGCCAGCAGTCAGGGGTTGTTCGGTTCACCCCTCCACTTT
D gene: NA; V gene: TRBV10-3; J gene: TRBJ1-1; clone size: NA; CDR3 protein: CAATQGEATEAFF; CDR3 DNA: TGTGCCGCTACACAGGGAGAAGCCACTGAAGCTTTCTTT
D gene: TRBD1; V gene: TRBV25-1; J gene: TRBJ1-6; clone size: NA; CDR3 protein: CASSESGQGNSPLHF; CDR3 DNA: TGTGCCAGCAGTGAATCAGGACAGGGGAATTCACCCCTCCACTTT
D gene: TRBD1; V gene: TRBV28; J gene: TRBJ1-2; clone size: once; CDR3 protein: CASGQQGNYGYTF; CDR3 DNA: TGTGCCAGCGGACAACAGGGGAACTATGGCTACACCTTC
D gene: TRBD1; V gene: TRBV2; J gene: TRBJ2-3; clone size: once; CDR3 protein: CASSWTGKSTDTQYF; CDR3 DNA: TGTGCCAGCAGTTGGACAGGGAAGAGCACAGATACGCAGTATTTT
D gene: TRBD1; V gene: TRBV5-1; J gene: TRBJ2-2; clone size: few; CDR3 protein: CASSVRGQGSGELFF; CDR3 DNA: TGCGCCAGCAGCGTGCGGGGACAGGGGTCCGGGGAGCTGTTTTTT
D gene: NA; V gene: TRBV7-2; J gene: TRBJ2-1; clone size: NA; CDR3 protein: CASSLGRVVEQFF; CDR3 DNA: TGTGCCAGCAGCTTAGGGAGGGTGGTTGAGCAGTTCTTC
D gene: NA; V gene: TRBV19; J gene: TRBJ2-1; clone size: NA; CDR3 protein: CASTVTQGYEQFF; CDR3 DNA: TGTGCCAGTACCGTGACCCAGGGCTATGAGCAGTTCTTC
D gene: NA; V gene: TRBV15; J gene: TRBJ1-2; clone size: NA; CDR3 protein: CATSIPTLGLGYTF; CDR3 DNA: TGTGCCACCAGCATTCCGACCCTGGGGCTTGGCTACACCTTC
D gene: NA; V gene: TRBV27; J gene: TRBJ2-7; clone size: NA; CDR3 protein: CASAEGREQYF; CDR3 DNA: TGTGCCAGCGCCGAGGGTCGCGAGCAGTACTTC
D gene: TRBD2; V gene: TRBV19; J gene: TRBJ2-5; clone size: NA; CDR3 protein: CASSIRGGDETQYF; CDR3 DNA: TGTGCCAGTAGTATAAGGGGAGGGGATGAGACCCAGTACTTC
D gene: NA; V gene: TRBV11-3; J gene: TRBJ2-7; clone size: NA; CDR3 protein: CASSLPGEVYEQYF; CDR3 DNA: TGTGCCAGCAGCTTACCCGGGGAAGTCTACGAGCAGTACTTC
D gene: NA; V gene: TRBV27; J gene: TRBJ1-1; clone size: NA; CDR3 protein: CASSLSPGANTEAFF; CDR3 DNA: TGTGCCAGCAGTTTATCCCCAGGGGCGAACACTGAAGCTTTCTTT
D gene: TRBD2; V gene: TRBV9; J gene: TRBJ2-5; clone size: once; CDR3 protein: CASSSGGQETQYF; CDR3 DNA: TGTGCCAGCTCTAGCGGGGGGCAAGAGACCCAGTACTTC
D gene: NA; V gene: TRBV5-4; J gene: TRBJ2-2; clone size: few; CDR3 protein: CASSSQALGTGELFF; CDR3 DNA: TGTGCCAGCAGCTCACAGGCCCTGGGGACCGGGGAGCTGTTTTTT
D gene: NA; V gene: TRBV7-2; J gene: TRBJ2-7; clone size: NA; CDR3 protein: CASSPSPLGASYEQYF; CDR3 DNA: TGTGCCAGCAGCCCCTCCCCTTTGGGGGCCTCCTACGAGCAGTACTTC
D gene: NA; V gene: TRBV28; J gene: TRBJ2-7; clone size: NA; CDR3 protein: CASSLQTGITSSYEQYF; CDR3 DNA: TGTGCCAGCAGTTTACAAACCGGGATAACAAGCTCCTACGAGCAGTACTTC
D gene: TRBD1; V gene: TRBV7-2; J gene: TRBJ1-5; clone size: once; CDR3 protein: CASSWRTGRGNQPQHF; CDR3 DNA: TGTGCCAGCAGCTGGCGGACAGGGAGGGGCAATCAGCCCCAGCATTTT
D gene: NA; V gene: TRBV2; J gene: TRBJ1-5; clone size: NA; CDR3 protein: CASTRQPDSNQPQHF; CDR3 DNA: TGTGCCAGCACGAGACAGCCTGATAGCAATCAGCCCCAGCATTTT
D gene: NA; V gene: TRBV6-5; J gene: TRBJ2-2; clone size: NA; CDR3 protein: CASSRQQTSTGELFF; CDR3 DNA: TGTGCCAGCAGTAGGCAACAGACGAGCACCGGGGAGCTGTTTTTT
D gene: NA; V gene: TRBV6-2/TRBV6-3; J gene: TRBJ1-5; clone size: NA; CDR3 protein: CASSYSTVQPQHF; CDR3 DNA: TGTGCCAGCAGTTACAGCACGGTTCAGCCCCAGCATTTT
D gene: NA; V gene: TRBV6-2/TRBV6-3; J gene: TRBJ1-1; clone size: NA; CDR3 protein: CASSYLRETEAFF; CDR3 DNA: TGTGCCAGCAGTTACCTCAGGGAAACTGAAGCTTTCTTT
D gene: TRBD2; V gene: TRBV7-2; J gene: TRBJ2-3; clone size: once; CDR3 protein: CASSFSSGGASTQYF; CDR3 DNA: TGTGCCAGCAGCTTTAGTAGCGGGGGGGCCAGTACGCAGTATTTT
D gene: TRBD2; V gene: TRBV18; J gene: TRBJ2-1; clone size: NA; CDR3 protein: CASSPLSTSGGPGEQFF; CDR3 DNA: TGTGCCAGCTCACCACTCTCTACTAGCGGGGGCCCGGGTGAGCAGTTCTTC
D gene: TRBD2; V gene: TRBV5-4; J gene: TRBJ2-3; clone size: NA; CDR3 protein: CASSLGRRSSGGAEDTQYF; CDR3 DNA: TGTGCCAGCAGCTTGGGGCGGCGGAGTAGCGGGGGGGCGGAAGATACGCAGTATTTT
D gene: TRBD1; V gene: TRBV6-5; J gene: TRBJ2-3; clone size: NA; CDR3 protein: CASSYTPGTATDTQYF; CDR3 DNA: TGTGCCAGCAGTTACACCCCCGGGACAGCCACAGATACGCAGTATTTT
D gene: TRBD2; V gene: TRBV6-5; J gene: TRBJ2-2; clone size: NA; CDR3 protein: CASRPSGGVSGELFF; CDR3 DNA: TGTGCCAGCCGACCTAGCGGGGGGGTTTCCGGGGAGCTGTTTTTT
D gene: NA; V gene: TRBV19; J gene: TRBJ2-1; clone size: NA; CDR3 protein: CASSTYFGASYNEQFF; CDR3 DNA: TGTGCCAGTAGTACCTATTTTGGAGCGTCCTACAATGAGCAGTTCTTC
D gene: TRBD2; V gene: TRBV6-2/TRBV6-3; J gene: TRBJ2-7; clone size: NA; CDR3 protein: CASSYLLAGGEQYF; CDR3 DNA: TGTGCCAGCAGTTACTTACTAGCGGGAGGAGAGCAGTACTTC
D gene: NA; V gene: TRBV4-1; J gene: TRBJ1-2; clone size: NA; CDR3 protein: CASSQGTRGYGYTF; CDR3 DNA: TGCGCCAGCAGCCAAGGGACAAGGGGTTATGGCTACACCTTC
D gene: NA; V gene: TRBV29-1; J gene: TRBJ2-6; clone size: few; CDR3 protein: CSVSLSGANVLTF; CDR3 DNA: TGCAGCGTCAGTCTCTCTGGGGCCAACGTCCTGACTTTC
D gene: TRBD1; V gene: TRBV12-3/TRBV12-4; J gene: TRBJ2-7; clone size: NA; CDR3 protein: CASLRTGMVEQYF; CDR3 DNA: TGTGCCAGCTTAAGGACAGGGATGGTCGAGCAGTACTTC
D gene: TRBD1; V gene: TRBV19; J gene: TRBJ2-7; clone size: NA; CDR3 protein: CASSIGDRGLNEQYF; CDR3 DNA: TGTGCCAGTAGTATCGGCGACAGGGGGCTCAACGAGCAGTACTTC